The table lists the clone carrying this T cell receptor (beta chain) with a few counts. Its antigen is unknown. CDR3 length equals 13 residues. After template switching added a universal primer site, the resulting cDNA carried unique molecular identifiers. TCRdb passed the 5' RACE reads through MiXCR, listing each CDR3 protein once. The sample holds 1.5 million to 2 million distinct CDR3 sequences, about 30% seen once. Every one of the donors was a healthy Caucasian. This entry belongs to a study of identical twins. Study-level findings and limits: Insertions were fewer in abundant cord blood beta clonotypes, whereas memory repertoires showed none of this pattern. Beta out-of-frame sequences showed weaker excess twin sharing.

Sequenced material: cord blood. The chain combines TRBV21-1 with TRBJ2-7. TRBV21-1 has pseudogene status. The source is a newborn girl in good health. CDR3 sequence (DNA): TGTGCCAGCAGCAGACAGGAGTCCTACGAGCAGTACTTC. Amino acids: CASSRQESYEQYF.